A selection of T cell receptor beta chains follows, all from one sample in a study of T-cell reconstitution after alpha-beta-depleted transplantation in children. TCRdb reanalysed the PCR reads using MiXCR and keeps one entry per CDR3 protein. This sample has 450,000 to 600,000 distinct CDR3 sequences, with 15% to 20% found just once. This sample comprised PBMCs from the stem cell graft donor, obtained from the stem cell graft. The receptors here all came from a human donor who donated a stem cell graft to a child with acute lymphoblastic leukemia. The CDR3 runs from the conserved cysteine through the conserved F or W.

v_call cdr3_aa
TRBV7-8 CASSGPQGARTEAFF
TRBV6-2/TRBV6-3 CASRPPSYEQYF
TRBV7-8 CASSSLAGGITDTQYF
TRBV7-7 CASRSPGGNEQFF
TRBV2 CASSERGSNQPQHF
TRBV12-3/TRBV12-4 CASSFLYSDTQYF
TRBV5-1 CASSASGSAYEQYF
TRBV28 CASSLFTNEQFF
TRBV5-1 CASSRGDSYNEQFF
TRBV27 CASRHGGETYEQYF
TRBV5-4 CASSLAVTDTQYF
TRBV18 CASSPSTGRGNEQFF
TRBV18 CASSRDMGEKLFF
TRBV5-5 CASSSDQYYNEQFF
TRBV29-1 CSVEASGRTRVYEQFF
TRBV20-1 CSARSSPQTQYF
TRBV5-6 CASSRTSGRSQFF
TRBV29-1 CSAQSRSWDTEAFF
TRBV7-9 CASSLGPGVYEQYF
TRBV12-3/TRBV12-4 CASSFGAANYGYTF
TRBV12-3/TRBV12-4 CASRGLAGGEQFF
TRBV20-1 CSALDRGQPQHF
TRBV29-1 CSVVRRQTYSYNEQFF
TRBV12-3/TRBV12-4 CASSWSYGYTF
TRBV7-8 CASTRTYSNQPQHF
TRBV5-8 CASSFGHVNEQFF
TRBV7-9 CASSRSAGAVDTEAFF
TRBV4-1 CASSQVMGPYKMNTEAFF
TRBV5-6 CASSDVTAYSGNTIYF
TRBV6-5 CASSYERTSGVNTEAFF
TRBV7-2 CASSLMGISGNTIYF
TRBV10-3 CAISVTGNEQYF
TRBV7-9 CASSSDPFYEQYF
TRBV7-3 CASSLDGSLFF
TRBV13 CASSLLGAHNEAFF
TRBV6-5 CASSYSTAANTGELFF
TRBV12-3/TRBV12-4 CASSFLLGGRHGYTF
TRBV7-3 CASSSQGQGTQYF
TRBV19 CASSTPGGGMGAGELFF
TRBV27 CASSPGHYSNQPQHF
TRBV12-3/TRBV12-4 CASSETGPGYSPLHF
TRBV7-3 CASSSRRTGYNEQFF
TRBV20-1 CSARTQGGGTEAFF
TRBV18 CASSPPFSGPSAGRHTGELFF
TRBV20-1 CSGRARDLTDEQFF
TRBV11-2 CASSLFVFPSRTRVNYGYTF
TRBV5-1 CASGSGFENTEAFF
TRBV6-1 CASRPTGNREKLFF
TRBV10-3 CAISEKAARGYTF
TRBV20-1 CSAREARAQETQYF
TRBV19 CASRWTAAYNEQFF
TRBV5-1 CASSGGLAGAYEQYF
TRBV20-1 CSARDQPAGGNEQFF
TRBV5-6 CASSSSGGPFAETQYF
TRBV18 CASSPSIMNTEAFF
TRBV5-6 CASSLFSVPEKLFF
TRBV3-1 CASSQETDQIQYF
TRBV12-3/TRBV12-4 CASSPGTTDTQYF
TRBV27 CASSLSRTGSYEQYF